This TCR beta chain was recorded in a study of early T cells in non-severe SARS-CoV-2 infection. For the study at large: Sequencing was performed on bulk RNA from unsorted whole blood, leaving chains unpaired. General observations from the study: VDJdb matches were skewed toward anti-spike CD8 T cell responses.

Germline values: CDR1 SGDLS, CDR2 YYNGEE. The ends were cut back, 2 bases at V and 9 bases at J, with 21 bases in the middle. This CDR3 is 16 amino acids long. Attached unique molecular identifiers marked individual cDNA molecules. TCRdb recomputed calls from the 5' RACE reads with MiXCR, one row per CDR3 protein. Of roughly 72,000 distinct CDR3 sequences detected, 9.5% to 15% appear once; the ten largest clones hold 1% to 1.4%. Ten or more counts support this clonotype. Its antigen is not known. Sequenced: whole blood. The rearrangement links TRBV9 to TRBJ2-1; unclear D gene. The sequence came from an adult who was a healthcare worker with PCR-confirmed SARS-CoV-2 infection or an uninfected control (not recorded which). CDR3 in DNA: TGTGCCAGCAGCGTCCCCCCGAATTCAGGAATCAGTGAGCAGTTCTTC. Translated, it gives CASSVPPNSGISEQFF.